This T cell receptor (beta chain) was captured in a study of blood T cell repertoires in COVID-19. V lost 1 base and J 0 bases, leaving 16 bases between the germline ends. The V gene's germline CDR1 is LGHNT and CDR2 FRNRAP. This CDR3 spans 18 amino acids. Data came from immunoSEQ multiplex PCR; TCRdb stores just in-frame clones and leaves some out. This table holds roughly 260,000 clones, about 85% found once. The receptor was derived from a woman in her twenties or thirties with acute COVID-19. The V call is TRBV12-5, the J call TRBJ2-1; D is unresolved. The specimen sequenced was PBMCs or T cells enriched from blood (not recorded which). The CDR3: CASGLGTYSRSSYNEQFF. The CDR3 nucleotides read TGTGCTAGTGGTTTGGGAACCTACAGCCGTAGCTCCTACAATGAGCAGTTCTTC. The full variable domain, its missing parts supplied by reference TRBV12-5 and TRBJ2-1, is DARVTQTPRHKVTEMGQEVTMRCQPILGHNTVFWYRQTMMQGLELLAYFRNRAPLDDSGMPKDRFSAEMPDATLATLKIQPSEPRDSAVYFCASGLGTYSRSSYNEQFFGPGTRLTVL.